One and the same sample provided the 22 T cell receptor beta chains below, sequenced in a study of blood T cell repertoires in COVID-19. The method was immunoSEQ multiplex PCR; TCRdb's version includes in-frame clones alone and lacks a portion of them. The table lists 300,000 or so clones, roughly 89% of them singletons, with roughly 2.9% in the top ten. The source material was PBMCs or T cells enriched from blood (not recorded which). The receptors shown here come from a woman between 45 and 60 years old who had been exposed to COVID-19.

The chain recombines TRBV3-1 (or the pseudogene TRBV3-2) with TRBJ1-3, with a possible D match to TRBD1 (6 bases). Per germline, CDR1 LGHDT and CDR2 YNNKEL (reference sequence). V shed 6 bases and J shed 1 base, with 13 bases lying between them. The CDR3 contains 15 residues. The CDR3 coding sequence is TGTGCCAGCAGTCGGAAACAGGGATCTGGAAACACCATATATTTT. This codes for CASSRKQGSGNTIYF.

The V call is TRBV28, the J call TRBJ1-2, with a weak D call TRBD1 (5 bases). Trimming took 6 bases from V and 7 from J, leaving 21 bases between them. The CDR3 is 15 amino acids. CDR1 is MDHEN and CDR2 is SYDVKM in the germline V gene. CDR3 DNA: TGTGCCAGCAGCTTCAGTTTAGCAGGGACTGGTGGCTACACCTTC. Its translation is CASSFSLAGTGGYTF.

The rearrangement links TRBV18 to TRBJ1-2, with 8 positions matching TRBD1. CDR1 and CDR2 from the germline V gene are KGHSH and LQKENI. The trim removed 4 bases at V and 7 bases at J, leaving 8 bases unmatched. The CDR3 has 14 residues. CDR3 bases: TGTGCCAGCTCACGACCCCAGGGGGCGCCTGGCTACACCTTC. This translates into CASSRPQGAPGYTF.

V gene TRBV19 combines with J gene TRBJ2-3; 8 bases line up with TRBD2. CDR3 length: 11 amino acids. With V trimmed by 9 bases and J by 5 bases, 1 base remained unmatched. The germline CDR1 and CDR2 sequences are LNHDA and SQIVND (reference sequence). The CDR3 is CASTSGDTQYF. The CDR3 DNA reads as TGTGCCAGCACTAGCGGAGATACGCAGTATTTT.

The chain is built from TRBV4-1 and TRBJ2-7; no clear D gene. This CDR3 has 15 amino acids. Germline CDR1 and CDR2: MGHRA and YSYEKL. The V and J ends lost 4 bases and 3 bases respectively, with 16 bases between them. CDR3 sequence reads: CASSPLISTRYEQYF. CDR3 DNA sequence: TGCGCCAGCAGCCCACTTATTTCCACCCGCTACGAGCAGTACTTC.

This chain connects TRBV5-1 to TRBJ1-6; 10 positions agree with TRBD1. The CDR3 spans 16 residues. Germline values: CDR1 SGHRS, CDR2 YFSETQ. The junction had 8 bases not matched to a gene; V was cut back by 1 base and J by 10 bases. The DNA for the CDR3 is TGCGCCAGCAGCTTGATGAGGACAGGGGGTGGATCACCCCTCCACTTT. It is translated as CASSLMRTGGGSPLHF.

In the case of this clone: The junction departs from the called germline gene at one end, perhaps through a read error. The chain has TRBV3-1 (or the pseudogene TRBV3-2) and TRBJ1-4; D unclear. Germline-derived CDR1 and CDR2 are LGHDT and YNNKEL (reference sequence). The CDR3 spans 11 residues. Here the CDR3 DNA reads TGTGCCAGCAGCCAAGTTGGCACCCTGTATTTT. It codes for CASSQVGTLYF.

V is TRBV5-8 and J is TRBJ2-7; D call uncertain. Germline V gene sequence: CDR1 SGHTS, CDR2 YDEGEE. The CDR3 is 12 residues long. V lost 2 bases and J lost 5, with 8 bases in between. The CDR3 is CASSLYNNEQYF. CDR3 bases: TGTGCCAGCAGCTTATATAACAACGAGCAGTACTTC.

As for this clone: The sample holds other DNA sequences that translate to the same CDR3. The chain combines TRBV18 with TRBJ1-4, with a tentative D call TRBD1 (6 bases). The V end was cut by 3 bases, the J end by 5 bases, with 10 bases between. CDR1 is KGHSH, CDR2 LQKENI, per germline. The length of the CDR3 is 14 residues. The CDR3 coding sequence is TGTGCCAGCTCACCTGGGGGCCCCAATGAAAAACTGTTTTTT. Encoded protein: CASSPGGPNEKLFF.

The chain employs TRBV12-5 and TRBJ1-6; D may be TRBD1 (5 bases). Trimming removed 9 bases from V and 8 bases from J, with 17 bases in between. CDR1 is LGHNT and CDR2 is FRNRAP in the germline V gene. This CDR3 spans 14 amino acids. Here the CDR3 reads CARPGQGGHSPLHF. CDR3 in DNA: TGTGCTAGGCCGGGGCAGGGAGGGCATTCACCCCTCCACTTT.

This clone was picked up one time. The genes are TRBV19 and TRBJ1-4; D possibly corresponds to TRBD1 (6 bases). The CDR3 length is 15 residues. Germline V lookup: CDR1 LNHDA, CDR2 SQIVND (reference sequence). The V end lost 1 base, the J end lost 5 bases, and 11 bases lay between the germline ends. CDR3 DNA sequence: TGTGCCAGTAGTATAGTCACAGGGATAAATGAAAAACTGTTTTTT. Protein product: CASSIVTGINEKLFF.

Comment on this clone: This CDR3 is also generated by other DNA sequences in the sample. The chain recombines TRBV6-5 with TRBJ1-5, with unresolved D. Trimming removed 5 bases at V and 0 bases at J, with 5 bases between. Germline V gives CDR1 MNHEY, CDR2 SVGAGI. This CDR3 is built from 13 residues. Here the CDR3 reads CASSPNSNQPQHF. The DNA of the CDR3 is TGTGCCAGCAGTCCCAATAGCAATCAGCCCCAGCATTTT.

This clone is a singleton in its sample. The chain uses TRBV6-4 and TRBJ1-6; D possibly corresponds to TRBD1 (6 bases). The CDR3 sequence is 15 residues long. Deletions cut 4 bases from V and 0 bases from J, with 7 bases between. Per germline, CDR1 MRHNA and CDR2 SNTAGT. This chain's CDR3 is CASSVDSSYNSPLHF. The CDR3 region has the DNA TGTGCCAGCAGTGTGGACAGCTCCTATAATTCACCCCTCCACTTT.

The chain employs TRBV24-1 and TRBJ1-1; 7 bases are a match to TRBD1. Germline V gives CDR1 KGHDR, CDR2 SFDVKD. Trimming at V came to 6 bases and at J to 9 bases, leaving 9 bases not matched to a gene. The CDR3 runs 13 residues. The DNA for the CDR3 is TGTGCCACCAGTCAGACAGGGCTTCCTAAAGCTTTCTTT. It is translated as CATSQTGLPKAFF.

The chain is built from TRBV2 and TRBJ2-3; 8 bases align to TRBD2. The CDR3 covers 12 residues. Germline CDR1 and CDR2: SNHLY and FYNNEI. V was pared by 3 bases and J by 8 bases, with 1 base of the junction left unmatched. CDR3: CASSDGGGTQYF. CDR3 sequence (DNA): TGTGCCAGCAGTGACGGGGGGGGTACGCAGTATTTT.

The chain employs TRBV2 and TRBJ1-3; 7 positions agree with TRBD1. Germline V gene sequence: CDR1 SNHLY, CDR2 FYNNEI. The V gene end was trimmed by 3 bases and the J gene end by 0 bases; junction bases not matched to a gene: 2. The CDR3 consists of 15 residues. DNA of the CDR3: TGTGCCAGCAGTGAGGGACAGCTCTCTGGAAACACCATATATTTT. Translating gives CASSEGQLSGNTIYF.

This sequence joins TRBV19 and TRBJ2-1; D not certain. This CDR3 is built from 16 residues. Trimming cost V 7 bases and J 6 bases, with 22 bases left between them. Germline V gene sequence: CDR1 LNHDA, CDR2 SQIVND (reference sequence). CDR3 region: CASNSPIGLLGNEQFF. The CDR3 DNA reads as TGTGCCAGTAATTCCCCGATTGGGCTACTGGGCAATGAGCAGTTCTTC.

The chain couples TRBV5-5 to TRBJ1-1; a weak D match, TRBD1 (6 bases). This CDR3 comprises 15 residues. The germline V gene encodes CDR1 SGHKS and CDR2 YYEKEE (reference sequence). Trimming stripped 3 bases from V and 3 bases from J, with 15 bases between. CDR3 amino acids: CASSWEYREYTEAFF. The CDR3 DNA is TGTGCCAGCAGCTGGGAGTACAGGGAGTACACTGAAGCTTTCTTT.

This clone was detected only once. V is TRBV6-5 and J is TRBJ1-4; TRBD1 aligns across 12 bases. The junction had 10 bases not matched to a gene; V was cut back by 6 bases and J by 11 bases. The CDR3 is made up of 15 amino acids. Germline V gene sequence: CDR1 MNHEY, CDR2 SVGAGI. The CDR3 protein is CASRAPGQGAKKLFF. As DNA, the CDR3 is TGTGCCAGCAGGGCACCGGGACAGGGGGCTAAGAAACTGTTTTTT.

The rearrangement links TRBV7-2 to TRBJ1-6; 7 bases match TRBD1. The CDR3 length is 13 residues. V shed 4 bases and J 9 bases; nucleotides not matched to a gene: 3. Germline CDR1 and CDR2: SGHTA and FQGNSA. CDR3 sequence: CASSYDRVSPLHF. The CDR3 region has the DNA TGTGCCAGCAGCTATGACAGGGTTTCACCCCTCCACTTT.

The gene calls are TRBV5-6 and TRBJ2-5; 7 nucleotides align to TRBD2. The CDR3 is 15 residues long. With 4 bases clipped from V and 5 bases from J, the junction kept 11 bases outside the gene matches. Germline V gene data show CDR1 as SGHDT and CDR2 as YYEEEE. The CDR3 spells CASSLHRTRWETQYF. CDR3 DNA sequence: TGTGCCAGCAGCCTCCATCGGACTAGGTGGGAGACCCAGTACTTC.

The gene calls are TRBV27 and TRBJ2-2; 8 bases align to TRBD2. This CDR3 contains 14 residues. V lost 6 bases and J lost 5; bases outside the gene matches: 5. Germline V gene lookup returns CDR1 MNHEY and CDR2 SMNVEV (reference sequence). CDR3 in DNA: TGTGCCAGCAGCGGGGCGGGGGGAACCGGGGAGCTGTTTTTT. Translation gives CASSGAGGTGELFF.